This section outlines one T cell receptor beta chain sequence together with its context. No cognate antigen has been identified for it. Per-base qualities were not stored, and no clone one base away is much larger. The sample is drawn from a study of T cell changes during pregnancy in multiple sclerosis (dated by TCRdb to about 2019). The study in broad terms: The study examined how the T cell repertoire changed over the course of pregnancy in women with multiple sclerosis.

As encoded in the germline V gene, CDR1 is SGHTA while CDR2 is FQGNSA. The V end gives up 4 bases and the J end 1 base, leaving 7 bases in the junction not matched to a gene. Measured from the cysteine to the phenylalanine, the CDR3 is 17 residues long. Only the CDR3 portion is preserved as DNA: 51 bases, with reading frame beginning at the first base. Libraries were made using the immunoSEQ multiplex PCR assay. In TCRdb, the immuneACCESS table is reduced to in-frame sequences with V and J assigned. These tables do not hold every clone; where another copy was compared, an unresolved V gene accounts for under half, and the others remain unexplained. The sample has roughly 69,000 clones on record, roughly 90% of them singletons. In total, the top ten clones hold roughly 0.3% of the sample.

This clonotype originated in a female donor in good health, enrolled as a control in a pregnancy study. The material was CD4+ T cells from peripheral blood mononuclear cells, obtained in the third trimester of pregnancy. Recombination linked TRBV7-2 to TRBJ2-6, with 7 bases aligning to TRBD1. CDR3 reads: CASSSTGLSSGANVLTF. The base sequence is TGTGCCAGCAGCTCGACAGGGTTGTCATCTGGGGCCAACGTCCTGACTTTC.